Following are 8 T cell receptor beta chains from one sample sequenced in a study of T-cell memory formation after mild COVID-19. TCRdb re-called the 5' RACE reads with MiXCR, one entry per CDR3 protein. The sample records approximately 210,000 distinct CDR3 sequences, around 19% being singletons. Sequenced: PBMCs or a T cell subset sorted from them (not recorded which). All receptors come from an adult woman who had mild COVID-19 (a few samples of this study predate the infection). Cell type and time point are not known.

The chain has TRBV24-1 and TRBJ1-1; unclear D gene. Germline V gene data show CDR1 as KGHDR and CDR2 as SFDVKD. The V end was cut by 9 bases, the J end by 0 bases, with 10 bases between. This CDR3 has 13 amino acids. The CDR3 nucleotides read TGTGCCACCCGGGGAAACATGAACACTGAAGCTTTCTTT. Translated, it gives CATRGNMNTEAFF.

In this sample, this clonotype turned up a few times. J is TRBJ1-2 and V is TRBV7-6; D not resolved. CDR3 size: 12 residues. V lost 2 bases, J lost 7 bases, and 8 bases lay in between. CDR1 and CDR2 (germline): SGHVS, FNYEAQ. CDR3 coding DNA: TGTGCCAGCAGCTTAATTGACGGTGGCTACACCTTC. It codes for CASSLIDGGYTF.

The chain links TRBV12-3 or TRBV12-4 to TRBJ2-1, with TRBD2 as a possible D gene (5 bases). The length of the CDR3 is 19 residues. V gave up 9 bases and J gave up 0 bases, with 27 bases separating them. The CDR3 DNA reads TGTGCCAGTAATCGTCGAGGTGAGACTAAGTTTAGCTCCTACAATGAGCAGTTCTTC. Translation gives CASNRRGETKFSSYNEQFF.

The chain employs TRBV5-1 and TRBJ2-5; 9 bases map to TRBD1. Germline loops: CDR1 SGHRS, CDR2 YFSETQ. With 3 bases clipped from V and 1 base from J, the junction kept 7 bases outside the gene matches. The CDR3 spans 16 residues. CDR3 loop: CASSSTGGSLQETQYF. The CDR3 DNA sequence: TGCGCCAGCAGCTCCACAGGGGGCAGTCTCCAAGAGACCCAGTACTTC.

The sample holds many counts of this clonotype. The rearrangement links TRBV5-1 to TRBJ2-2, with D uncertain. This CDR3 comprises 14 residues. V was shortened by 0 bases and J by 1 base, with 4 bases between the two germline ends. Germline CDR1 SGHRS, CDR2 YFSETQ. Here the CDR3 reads CASSLAGNTGELFF. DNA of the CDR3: TGCGCCAGCAGCTTGGCCGGGAACACCGGGGAGCTGTTTTTT.

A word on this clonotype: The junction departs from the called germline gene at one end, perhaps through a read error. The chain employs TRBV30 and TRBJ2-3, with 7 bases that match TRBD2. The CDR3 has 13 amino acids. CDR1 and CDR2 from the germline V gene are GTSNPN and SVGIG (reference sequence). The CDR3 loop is CAWSQTSIDTQYF. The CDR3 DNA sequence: TGTGCCTGGAGCCAGACTAGCATAGATACGCAGTATTTT. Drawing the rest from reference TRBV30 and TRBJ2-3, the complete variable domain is SQTIHQWPATLVQPVGSPLSLECTVEGTSNPNLYWYRQAAGRGLQLLFYSVGIGQISSEVPQNLSASRPQDRQFILSSKKLLLSDSGFYLCAWSQTSIDTQYFGPGTRLTVL.

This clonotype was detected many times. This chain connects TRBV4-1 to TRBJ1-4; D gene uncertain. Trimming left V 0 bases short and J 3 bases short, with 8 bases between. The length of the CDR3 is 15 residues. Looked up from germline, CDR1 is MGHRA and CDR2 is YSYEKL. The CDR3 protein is CASSQDSIPNEKLFF. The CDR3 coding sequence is TGCGCCAGCAGCCAAGATAGTATCCCTAATGAAAAACTGTTTTTT.

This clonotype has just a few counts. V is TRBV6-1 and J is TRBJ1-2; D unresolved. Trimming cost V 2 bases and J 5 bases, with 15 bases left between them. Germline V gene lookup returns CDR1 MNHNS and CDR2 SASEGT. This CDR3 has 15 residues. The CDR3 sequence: CASSESLVLRYGYTF. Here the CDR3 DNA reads TGTGCCAGCAGTGAAAGCCTCGTGCTTCGGTATGGCTACACCTTC.